The rows below give T cell receptor beta chains drawn from one sample of a study of blood T cells in healthy people across ages. TCRdb reprocessed the 5' RACE reads with MiXCR, giving one entry per CDR3 protein. Among roughly 730,000 distinct CDR3 sequences, 56% were seen once, and the ten largest hold about 26%. What was sequenced was blood. These TCRs come from a man aged 35 to 55 in good health. The CDR3 runs from the conserved cysteine through the conserved F or W. A D gene is named only where the DNA matches it firmly. Only part of the rows carry a size: once, few, many, or a class if the clone is expanded.

v_call: TRBV9
j_call: TRBJ2-3
d_call: -
clone_size: few
cdr3_aa: CASSPRDSRLGTDTQYF
cdr3_nt: TGTGCCAGCAGCCCTCGTGATAGTCGACTAGGAACAGATACGCAGTATTTT

v_call: TRBV29-1
j_call: TRBJ2-1
d_call: TRBD2
clone_size: few
cdr3_aa: CSVAASGSNEQFF
cdr3_nt: TGCAGCGTTGCCGCTAGCGGGAGCAATGAGCAGTTCTTC

v_call: TRBV24-1
j_call: TRBJ2-6
d_call: TRBD1
clone_size: once
cdr3_aa: CATSGDRALAGANVLTF
cdr3_nt: TGTGCCACCAGTGGGGACAGGGCATTGGCTGGGGCCAACGTCCTGACTTTC

v_call: TRBV12-3/TRBV12-4
j_call: TRBJ2-3
d_call: -
clone_size: few
cdr3_aa: CASSFTPRAFRDTQYF
cdr3_nt: TGTGCCAGCAGTTTTACCCCACGTGCCTTTCGAGATACGCAGTATTTT

v_call: TRBV25-1
j_call: TRBJ2-5
d_call: -
clone_size: -
cdr3_aa: CASSATGLETQYF
cdr3_nt: TGTGCCAGCAGTGCAACAGGGTTGGAGACCCAGTACTTC

v_call: TRBV29-1
j_call: TRBJ1-4
d_call: -
clone_size: -
cdr3_aa: CSVAAGGGEKLFF
cdr3_nt: TGCAGCGTTGCTGCGGGGGGTGGTGAAAAACTGTTTTTT

v_call: TRBV4-2
j_call: TRBJ1-4
d_call: TRBD1
clone_size: -
cdr3_aa: CASSSGQGALVTKLFF
cdr3_nt: TGTGCCAGCAGCAGCGGACAGGGGGCCTTAGTTACAAAACTGTTTTTT

v_call: TRBV7-2
j_call: TRBJ2-3
d_call: -
clone_size: -
cdr3_aa: CASSLAGVAQYF
cdr3_nt: TGTGCCAGCAGCTTAGCTGGGGTAGCGCAGTATTTT

v_call: TRBV7-9
j_call: TRBJ1-1
d_call: -
clone_size: -
cdr3_aa: CASSLVELEAFF
cdr3_nt: TGTGCCAGCAGCTTAGTCGAACTTGAAGCTTTCTTT

v_call: TRBV9
j_call: TRBJ2-5
d_call: TRBD2
clone_size: -
cdr3_aa: CASSVDPVGGPQETQYF
cdr3_nt: TGTGCCAGCAGCGTAGACCCGGTGGGAGGGCCCCAAGAGACCCAGTACTTC

v_call: TRBV6-5
j_call: TRBJ1-5
d_call: -
clone_size: -
cdr3_aa: CASRRTGPNPPQHF
cdr3_nt: TGTGCCAGCAGGCGCACAGGGCCCAATCCGCCCCAGCATTTT

v_call: TRBV29-1
j_call: TRBJ2-4
d_call: -
clone_size: -
cdr3_aa: CSAIQVLGNIQYF
cdr3_nt: TGCAGCGCCATACAAGTGTTGGGAAACATTCAGTACTTC

v_call: TRBV7-9
j_call: TRBJ2-3
d_call: -
clone_size: -
cdr3_aa: CASSSRLGANTDTQYF
cdr3_nt: TGTGCCAGCAGCTCGAGACTCGGAGCGAACACAGATACGCAGTATTTT

v_call: TRBV20-1
j_call: TRBJ2-5
d_call: TRBD2
clone_size: -
cdr3_aa: CSARGTSGGSLQETQYF
cdr3_nt: TGCAGTGCTAGAGGAACTAGCGGGGGGTCCCTTCAAGAGACCCAGTACTTC

v_call: TRBV11-2
j_call: TRBJ1-2
d_call: -
clone_size: -
cdr3_aa: CASSLGPGTRADYGYTF
cdr3_nt: TGTGCCAGCAGCTTAGGCCCCGGGACAAGGGCGGACTATGGCTACACCTTC

v_call: TRBV12-3/TRBV12-4
j_call: TRBJ1-2
d_call: TRBD1
clone_size: -
cdr3_aa: CASSPRPGQNYGYTF
cdr3_nt: TGTGCCAGCAGCCCACGACCGGGACAGAACTATGGCTACACCTTC

v_call: TRBV10-3
j_call: TRBJ2-3
d_call: -
clone_size: few
cdr3_aa: CAITYTDTQYF
cdr3_nt: TGTGCCATCACTTACACAGATACGCAGTATTTT

v_call: TRBV5-1
j_call: TRBJ2-7
d_call: -
clone_size: -
cdr3_aa: CASSLEVGPSYEQYF
cdr3_nt: TGCGCCAGCAGCTTGGAGGTGGGGCCGAGCTACGAGCAGTACTTC

v_call: TRBV30
j_call: TRBJ2-7
d_call: -
clone_size: -
cdr3_aa: CAWSSNYEQYF
cdr3_nt: TGTGCCTGGAGTTCGAACTACGAGCAGTACTTC

v_call: TRBV12-3/TRBV12-4
j_call: TRBJ2-1
d_call: TRBD1
clone_size: -
cdr3_aa: CASSPGQRSYNEQFF
cdr3_nt: TGTGCCAGCAGCCCGGGACAGCGCTCCTACAATGAGCAGTTCTTC

v_call: TRBV28
j_call: TRBJ1-5
d_call: TRBD1
clone_size: -
cdr3_aa: CASMVQGPGSNQPQHF
cdr3_nt: TGTGCCAGCATGGTACAGGGGCCGGGTAGCAATCAGCCCCAGCATTTT

v_call: TRBV18
j_call: TRBJ2-3
d_call: TRBD1
clone_size: -
cdr3_aa: CASSNRDSGADTQYF
cdr3_nt: TGTGCCAGCTCCAACCGGGACAGTGGGGCAGATACGCAGTATTTT

v_call: TRBV27
j_call: TRBJ1-5
d_call: -
clone_size: few
cdr3_aa: CASSPPGQPQHF
cdr3_nt: TGTGCCAGCAGTCCACCAGGTCAGCCCCAGCATTTT

v_call: TRBV13
j_call: TRBJ2-7
d_call: TRBD1
clone_size: -
cdr3_aa: CASSLMAGGEQYF
cdr3_nt: TGTGCCAGCAGTCTAATGGCAGGGGGAGAGCAGTACTTC

v_call: TRBV18
j_call: TRBJ2-1
d_call: -
clone_size: -
cdr3_aa: CASSPRGAAYNEQFF
cdr3_nt: TGTGCCAGCTCACCCCGAGGGGCGGCTTACAATGAGCAGTTCTTC

v_call: TRBV7-5
j_call: TRBJ2-4
d_call: -
clone_size: -
cdr3_aa: CISVSEETGTLRCEQYF
cdr3_nt: -

v_call: TRBV6-1
j_call: TRBJ1-2
d_call: -
clone_size: once
cdr3_aa: CASSETNRPYTF
cdr3_nt: TGTGCCAGCAGTGAAACTAACAGACCTTACACCTTC

v_call: TRBV7-9
j_call: TRBJ2-3
d_call: -
clone_size: few
cdr3_aa: CASGNWETTSTDTQYF
cdr3_nt: TGTGCCAGCGGGAATTGGGAGACAACTAGCACAGATACGCAGTATTTT

v_call: TRBV5-1
j_call: TRBJ2-4
d_call: -
clone_size: -
cdr3_aa: CASSLGEVLAPKNIQYF
cdr3_nt: TGCGCCAGCAGCTTGGGGGAAGTACTAGCTCCCAAAAACATTCAGTACTTC

v_call: TRBV24-1
j_call: TRBJ2-5
d_call: -
clone_size: once
cdr3_aa: CATSVAGQETQYF
cdr3_nt: TGTGCCACCAGTGTCGCAGGCCAAGAGACCCAGTACTTC

v_call: TRBV5-6
j_call: TRBJ1-6
d_call: -
clone_size: -
cdr3_aa: CASSQIDSSYNSPLHF
cdr3_nt: TGTGCCAGCAGCCAAATTGACAGCTCCTATAATTCACCCCTCCACTTT

v_call: TRBV20-1
j_call: TRBJ2-1
d_call: TRBD1
clone_size: few
cdr3_aa: CSAREPGQGTYNEQFF
cdr3_nt: TGCAGTGCTAGAGAACCCGGACAGGGTACGTACAATGAGCAGTTCTTC

v_call: TRBV15
j_call: TRBJ2-5
d_call: -
clone_size: -
cdr3_aa: CATRNWGQETQYF
cdr3_nt: TGTGCCACCAGAAACTGGGGTCAAGAGACCCAGTACTTC

v_call: TRBV12-3/TRBV12-4
j_call: TRBJ2-1
d_call: -
clone_size: -
cdr3_aa: CASSFQLSESYNEQFF
cdr3_nt: TGTGCCAGCAGTTTTCAGTTAAGTGAGTCCTACAATGAGCAGTTCTTC

v_call: TRBV29-1
j_call: TRBJ2-1
d_call: TRBD1
clone_size: -
cdr3_aa: CSGHWTGDNEQFF
cdr3_nt: TGCAGCGGACACTGGACAGGGGACAATGAGCAGTTCTTC

v_call: TRBV6-2/TRBV6-3
j_call: TRBJ2-3
d_call: -
clone_size: -
cdr3_aa: CASSYRSGYGTDTQYF
cdr3_nt: TGTGCCAGCAGTTACCGCAGCGGGTATGGCACAGATACGCAGTATTTT

v_call: TRBV4-3
j_call: TRBJ2-3
d_call: TRBD1
clone_size: -
cdr3_aa: CASSQEYRGLTTDTQYF
cdr3_nt: TGCGCCAGCAGCCAAGAATACAGGGGGTTAACCACAGATACGCAGTATTTT

v_call: TRBV20-1
j_call: TRBJ2-3
d_call: TRBD2
clone_size: few
cdr3_aa: CSARDRLAGRRADTQYF
cdr3_nt: TGCAGTGCTAGAGATCGACTAGCGGGGAGGCGCGCAGATACGCAGTATTTT

v_call: TRBV3-1
j_call: TRBJ2-7
d_call: -
clone_size: few
cdr3_aa: CASSQYQGGGYEQYF
cdr3_nt: TGTGCCAGCAGCCAATACCAGGGTGGTGGCTACGAGCAGTACTTC

v_call: TRBV12-3/TRBV12-4
j_call: TRBJ1-2
d_call: -
clone_size: few
cdr3_aa: CASSFNMGPHLYGYTF
cdr3_nt: TGTGCCAGCAGTTTTAATATGGGACCGCACCTCTATGGCTACACCTTC

v_call: TRBV14
j_call: TRBJ2-7
d_call: -
clone_size: -
cdr3_aa: CASSQTGLPYEQYF
cdr3_nt: TGTGCCAGCAGCCAAACAGGGCTTCCCTACGAGCAGTACTTC

v_call: TRBV24-1
j_call: TRBJ2-5
d_call: -
clone_size: -
cdr3_aa: CATSDGTRMETQYF
cdr3_nt: TGTGCCACCAGTGATGGAACAAGGATGGAGACCCAGTACTTC

v_call: TRBV21-1
j_call: TRBJ1-2
d_call: -
clone_size: -
cdr3_aa: CASSLRTGRLGAPGSGYTF
cdr3_nt: TGTGCCAGCAGTCTTCGGACAGGGCGCCTGGGCGCGCCTGGAAGTGGCTACACCTTC

v_call: TRBV14
j_call: TRBJ2-7
d_call: -
clone_size: few
cdr3_aa: CASSQDIGYEQYF
cdr3_nt: TGTGCCAGCAGCCAAGATATAGGCTACGAGCAGTACTTC

v_call: TRBV4-3
j_call: TRBJ2-1
d_call: -
clone_size: -
cdr3_aa: CASSQFGEQFF
cdr3_nt: TGCGCCAGCAGCCAATTCGGTGAGCAGTTCTTC

v_call: TRBV5-1
j_call: TRBJ1-4
d_call: -
clone_size: -
cdr3_aa: CASSENRNGYEKLFF
cdr3_nt: TGCGCCAGCAGCGAGAACAGGAATGGATATGAAAAACTGTTTTTT

v_call: TRBV9
j_call: TRBJ2-3
d_call: -
clone_size: -
cdr3_aa: CASSVEAGGSTDTQYF
cdr3_nt: TGTGCCAGCAGCGTAGAGGCTGGGGGAAGCACAGATACGCAGTATTTT

v_call: TRBV2
j_call: TRBJ1-5
d_call: TRBD1
clone_size: -
cdr3_aa: CASRLQGAGGNQPQHF
cdr3_nt: TGTGCCAGCAGGTTACAGGGGGCAGGAGGCAATCAGCCCCAGCATTTT

v_call: TRBV12-3/TRBV12-4
j_call: TRBJ1-2
d_call: -
clone_size: few
cdr3_aa: CASSPRGADYGYTF
cdr3_nt: TGTGCCAGCAGCCCCCGCGGGGCCGACTATGGCTACACCTTC